A few counts support the clone carrying this T cell receptor (beta chain). The antigen is not known. This sample is part of a study of beta chain features in type 1 diabetes. Study as a whole: Healthy donors resembled patients in age, gender and cell yields. Study-level findings and limits: In patients and controls equally, PCR might favor templates that are shorter.

Isolation of CD4+ naive, central memory, regulatory and stem cell-like memory cells was achieved by sorting via CD45RO/CCR7/CD25/CD127/CD95/CD27. Deletions cut 3 bases from V and 7 bases from J, with 15 bases between. The CDR3 is 15 amino acids. Germline V gene data show CDR1 as MGHDK and CDR2 as SYGVNS. Expressed TCRB transcripts were sequenced after all isolated RNA was converted to cDNA. An average of approximately 3.4 million reads was obtained for naive, central memory and regulatory T cell samples. Sequencing used immunoSEQ multiplex PCR; TCRdb keeps in-frame clones, though not all of them. The sample includes fewer than 350,000 clones, roughly a fifth seen only once; the top ten take under 0.05%.

The sequence was obtained from a woman aged 18-29 years in good health. This rearrangement joins TRBV25-1 to TRBJ1-4; no definite D call. The sequenced sample was naive CD4+ T cells from blood. CDR3 sequence: CASSETTPGIEKLFF. CDR3 DNA: TGTGCCAGCAGTGAGACCACCCCGGGTATTGAAAAACTGTTTTTT.